This T cell receptor beta chain was identified in a study of cytomegalovirus exposure and HLA in healthy donors (dated by TCRdb to between 2016 and 2019). Looking at the study overall: An earlier analysis of approximately 640 of the donors reported more than 250 Gb of sequence data and 117 million unique TCR beta sequences from about 200 million T cells. Approximately 300 gigabases of sequencing data and tens of millions of unique TCR sequences made up an early release that covered several hundred HLA-typed donors. Of the roughly 390 genotyped donors, 81% were placed in the genetic ancestry cluster associated with self-reported Caucasian donors. The study was designed to test whether signatures of past pathogen exposure could be identified by cataloging public T cell receptors. Using immunosequencing, the study profiled T cell repertoires from about 650 subjects and related those repertoires to cytomegalovirus serostatus. A separate validation cohort of roughly 130 different subjects was used in addition to the 666-subject first cohort. The study combined high-throughput TCR immunosequencing, statistical association of individual TCRs with disease status, and machine learning to predict cytomegalovirus infection status. In a later analysis, previously published TCR beta repertoires from more than 500 donors were re-analyzed and high-resolution HLA genotyping was added so that TCR occurrence patterns could be studied. The later analysis used no new phenotypic data to find candidate immune exposures, relying instead on TCR beta sequences and their occurrence across donors. An earlier analysis of around 580 of the donors used high-throughput TCR beta sequencing to judge whether each TCR beta V gene segment behaved as functional or pseudogenic. Donor age, sex, ethnicity and CMV serostatus were compiled alongside the repertoire data. A later genetic analysis took genome-wide SNP genotypes for about 65% of the 666 donors and used that subset as a discovery cohort. Every discovery cohort repertoire had been produced on one sequencing platform. Class I and class II HLA loci were covered by the typing at four-digit resolution. Typing coverage varied by locus: roughly 620-640 donors for A, B, C, DRB1 and DQB1; roughly 560 for DQA1; 600 to 610 for DPA1; some 470 for DPB1. Roughly five DR-DQ haplotypes were handled as single units for association and clustering, since linkage in the cohort was strong. Across around 400 genotyped donors of the cohort, an average of about 220,000 unique TCR beta nucleotide sequences per donor were sequenced, and 15% to 20% of those sequences were non-productive.

In total, approximately 700 healthy bone marrow donors made up the cohort. At the time of sampling, every cohort member was nominally healthy, though immune exposures that went unrecorded were likely present. The donor was CMV seronegative and belonged to the group of 350 or so seronegative cohort members. Each donor provided a peripheral blood sample, and peripheral blood mononuclear cells were used for TCR beta sequencing. Genomic DNA extraction from the blood cell samples was performed with the Qiagen DNeasy Blood Extraction Kit. To note about this clone: This clone's antigen is unknown. Base qualities were left out, and no much larger clone turns up one base away.

The library was obtained by the immunoSEQ multiplex PCR assay. For the multiplex PCR, a mixture combining 60 forward primers for TCR Vbeta segments and 13 reverse primers for TCR Jbeta segments was used. Amplification of the CDR3 region of rearranged TCR beta genes was performed with a multiplex PCR assay on genomic DNA. Amplified TCR beta libraries were sequenced as 87-base-pair reads on the Illumina HiSeq System. The authors' pipeline ran thus. Across the 640 or so repertoires, a later analysis counted approximately 83 million unique TCR beta chains, approximately 10 million of which were shared by at least two donors. Raw reads were error-corrected and collapsed into unique sequences by a nearest-neighbor algorithm in which closely related sequences were merged to remove PCR and sequencing errors. V, D and J gene segments were assigned by aligning CDR3 sequences to IMGT reference sequences. Each retained sequence needed at least a six-nucleotide match to both a V gene segment and a J gene segment. Rearrangements were called productive when the CDR3 lacked stop codons and stayed in frame with V and J; all others were non-productive. Following IMGT convention, CDR3 was defined as the stretch from the second conserved V-encoded cysteine to the conserved J-encoded phenylalanine. The earlier analysis of 450 to 750 of the donors excluded any sequence lacking an unambiguous match to a single V gene segment. An earlier analysis of a few hundred of the donors classified V segments as functional when productive rearrangements were above 56.7% and as segregating when the standard deviation between donors was above 5%. To diagnose cytomegalovirus status from the catalog of TCR beta chain sequences, a statistical classification framework was built. In a later analysis, TCR nucleotide sequences were compared against IMGT/GENE-DB human TR gene sequences so that V and J genes could be assigned. A later analysis assigned CDR3 sequences and most-parsimonious VDJ recombination scenarios with the TCRdist pipeline. In a later analysis, each TCR beta chain was defined by its CDR3 amino acid sequence together with its V-gene family, and reads without a unique V-gene family were excluded. In a later analysis, around 650 highly shared, low-generation-probability nucleotide sequences were removed to address suspected cross-contamination and a sequencing artifact. A later analysis calculated a clonal expansion index for each public chain from normalized within-repertoire ranks of inferred template counts. In a later analysis, generation probabilities were computed with a VDJ recombination model fitted to out-of-frame rearrangements, and the resulting probabilities were checked against IGoR. In a later analysis, hypergeometric tests were used to score TCR-TCR, TCR-HLA and TCR-CMV co-occurrence, with a repertoire-size bias correction applied to TCR pairs. A later analysis estimated false discovery rates by permuting HLA or CMV assignments 20 times. In a later analysis, co-occurring TCRs were grouped using DBSCAN, with TCRdist sequence similarity added in when clustering inside HLA-allele-positive subsets. Repertoires with fewer than 30,000 or more than 120,000 public chains, plus five repertoires with anomalous nucleotide sharing, were excluded from co-occurrence clustering. TCRdb carries this immuneACCESS record with in-frame sequences only. Its versions omit some clonotypes, under half of them owing to an unresolved V gene in the studies checked, with the rest unexplained. V, J and clone size derive from that table, while D and trimming were established from the DNA sequence. Here the sample has about 120,000 clones; approximately 83% occur a single time. The ten largest clones represent approximately 2% of the sample.

The paper's findings and limits, for the study overall: For the cohort, immune exposure information was limited to CMV serostatus. In the study, approximately 160 TCR beta chains were listed as associated with cytomegalovirus. In vitro tests confirmed that three of the cytomegalovirus-associated TCR beta chains recognize cytomegalovirus antigens. V-gene and J-gene trimming of TCR beta chains was associated with a missense DCLRE1C variant in a later genetic analysis, and the association was replicated in an independent cohort. Specific HLA alleles were associated with 15,000 to 20,000 TCR beta sequences at a false discovery rate of 0.05 in a later analysis. In an earlier analysis of 587 of the donors, most TCR beta V segments appeared in productive rearrangements about 87% or about 30% of the time, broadly matching IMGT annotations. Linkage disequilibrium might explain the correlated functional status among segregating V segments, but an unknown experimental factor could not be excluded. Several of the top co-occurrence clusters appeared to be linked to parvovirus B19, influenza, CMV and Epstein-Barr virus, according to a later analysis. In a later analysis, the rate of TCR association differed among HLA loci, with DRB1 alleles having the most associated TCRs and HLA-C alleles having the fewest. In both the original and validation cohorts, the classifier was reported to diagnose cytomegalovirus status with high specificity and sensitivity. A later analysis found that HLA-associated TCR beta chains were more clonally expanded and had lower generation probabilities than equally common non-associated chains. A further reported finding was that TCR beta sequences accurately predicted the HLA-A and HLA-B alleles for most subjects in the first cohort. Roughly uniform sequencing depth across donors was assumed in presence/absence analyses, although this assumption may not hold. HLA typing was unavailable for some donors at each locus, so association tests used only the typed subset. The authors suggested that the approach could potentially be generalized to other disease states and immunological phenotypes. While some public TCRs were present in many individuals, most TCR sequences turned up only very rarely across donors. According to a later genetic analysis, donors in an Asian-associated ancestry cluster had fewer N-insertions in productive TCRs than the approximately 710-donor mean. A group of highly shared sequence variants was considered likely to be a technical artifact of the sequencing pipeline. Assigning TCR associations to individual alleles was difficult when HLA alleles, especially DR and DQ, strongly co-occurred. Because counts were too low, about 15 rarely observed V segments, including chromosome 9 orphons, were left out of the earlier analysis of about 620 of the donors. A later analysis found that most CMV-associated TCR beta chains appeared HLA-restricted, with HLA associations seemingly driven largely by CMV exposure. The 87-base-pair reads could not distinguish some IMGT-functional V segments, including TRBV6-2 and TRBV6-3, so those segments were excluded. Only TCR beta chains were sequenced in this cohort, and the absence of alpha or paired-chain data limited detectable features.

Spanning cysteine to phenylalanine, the CDR3 consists of 15 amino acids. Of all the DNA, just the CDR3 is kept, 45 bases in frame from base 1. V is pruned by 8 bases and J by 3 bases, leaving 10 bases of the junction without a gene match. The germline V gene supplies CDR1 MNHEY and CDR2 SVGAGI. Here the chain combines TRBV6-5 and TRBJ1-2; the junction holds 9 bases that match TRBD1. What was sequenced was PBMCs. This clonotype was obtained from a man aged 35 to 55 in good health and CMV-seronegative. The sequence in DNA is TGTGCCAGCGGCCAAGCGGGGACAGGGTACTATGGCTACACCTTC. Its translation is CASGQAGTGYYGYTF.